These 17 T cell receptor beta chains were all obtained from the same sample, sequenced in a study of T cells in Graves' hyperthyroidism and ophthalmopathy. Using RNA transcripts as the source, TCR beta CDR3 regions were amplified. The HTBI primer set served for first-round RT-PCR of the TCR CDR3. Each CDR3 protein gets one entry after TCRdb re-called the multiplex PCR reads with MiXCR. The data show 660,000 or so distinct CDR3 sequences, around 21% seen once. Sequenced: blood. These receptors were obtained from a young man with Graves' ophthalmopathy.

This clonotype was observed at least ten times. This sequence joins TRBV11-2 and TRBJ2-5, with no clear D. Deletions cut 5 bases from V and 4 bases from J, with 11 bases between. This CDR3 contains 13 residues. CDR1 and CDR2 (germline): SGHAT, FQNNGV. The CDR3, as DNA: TGTGCCAGCAGCCCCCGGGTCGCAGAGACCCAGTACTTC. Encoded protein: CASSPRVAETQYF.

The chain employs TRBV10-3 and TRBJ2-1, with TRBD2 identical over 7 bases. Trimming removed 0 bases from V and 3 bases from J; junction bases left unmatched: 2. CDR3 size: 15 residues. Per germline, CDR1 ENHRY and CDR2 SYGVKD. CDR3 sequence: CAISESQRGYNEQFF. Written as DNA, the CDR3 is TGTGCCATCAGTGAGTCCCAGCGGGGCTACAATGAGCAGTTCTTC.

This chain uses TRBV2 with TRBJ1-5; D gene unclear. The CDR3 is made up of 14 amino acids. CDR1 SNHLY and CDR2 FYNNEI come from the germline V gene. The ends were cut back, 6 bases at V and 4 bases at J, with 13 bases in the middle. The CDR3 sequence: CASREGYSNQPQHF. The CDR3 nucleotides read TGTGCCAGCAGGGAGGGTTATTCAAATCAGCCCCAGCATTTT. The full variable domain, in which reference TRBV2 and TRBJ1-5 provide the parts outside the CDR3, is EPEVTQTPSHQVTQMGQEVILRCVPISNHLYFYWYRQILGQKVEFLVSFYNNEISEKSEIFDDQFSVERPDGSNFTLKIRSTKLEDSAMYFCASREGYSNQPQHFGDGTRLSIL.

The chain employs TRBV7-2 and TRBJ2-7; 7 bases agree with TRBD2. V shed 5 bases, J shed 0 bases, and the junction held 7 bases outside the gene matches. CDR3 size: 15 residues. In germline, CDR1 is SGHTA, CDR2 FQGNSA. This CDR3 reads CASSGKRGGSYEQYF. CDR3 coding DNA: TGTGCCAGCAGCGGAAAGCGGGGCGGCTCCTACGAGCAGTACTTC.

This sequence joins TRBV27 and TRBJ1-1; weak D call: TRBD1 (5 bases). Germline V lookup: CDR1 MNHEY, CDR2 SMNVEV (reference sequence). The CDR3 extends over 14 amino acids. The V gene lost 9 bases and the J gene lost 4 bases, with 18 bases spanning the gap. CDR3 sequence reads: CASSMGGSLTEAFF. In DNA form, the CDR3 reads TGTGCCAGTTCGATGGGGGGTAGCCTCACTGAAGCTTTCTTT.

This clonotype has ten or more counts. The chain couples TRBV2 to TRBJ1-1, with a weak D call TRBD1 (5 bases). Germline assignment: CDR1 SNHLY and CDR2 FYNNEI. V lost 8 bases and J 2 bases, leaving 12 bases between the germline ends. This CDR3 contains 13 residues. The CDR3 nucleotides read TGTGCCAGCCGCGGGACGCTAAACACTGAAGCTTTCTTT. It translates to CASRGTLNTEAFF.

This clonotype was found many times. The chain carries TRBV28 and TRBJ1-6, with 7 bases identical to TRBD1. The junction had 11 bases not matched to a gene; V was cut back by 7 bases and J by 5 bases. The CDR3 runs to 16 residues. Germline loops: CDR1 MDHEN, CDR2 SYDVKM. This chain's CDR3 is CASTDALGQHNSPLHF. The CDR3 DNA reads TGTGCCAGCACCGACGCCCTGGGACAGCATAATTCACCCCTCCACTTT.

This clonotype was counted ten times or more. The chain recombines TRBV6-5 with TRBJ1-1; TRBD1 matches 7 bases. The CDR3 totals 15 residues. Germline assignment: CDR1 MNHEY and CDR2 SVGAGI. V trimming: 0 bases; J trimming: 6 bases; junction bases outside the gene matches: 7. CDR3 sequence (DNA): TGTGCCAGCAGTTACTCAGGGACAGCCGGACCTGAAGCTTTCTTT. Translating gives CASSYSGTAGPEAFF.

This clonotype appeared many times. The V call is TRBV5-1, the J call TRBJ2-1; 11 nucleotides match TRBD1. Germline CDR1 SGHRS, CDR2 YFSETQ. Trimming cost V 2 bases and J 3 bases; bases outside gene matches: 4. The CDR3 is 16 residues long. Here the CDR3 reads CASSFGGQGVYNEQFF. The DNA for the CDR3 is TGCGCCAGCAGCTTCGGGGGACAGGGGGTCTACAATGAGCAGTTCTTC.

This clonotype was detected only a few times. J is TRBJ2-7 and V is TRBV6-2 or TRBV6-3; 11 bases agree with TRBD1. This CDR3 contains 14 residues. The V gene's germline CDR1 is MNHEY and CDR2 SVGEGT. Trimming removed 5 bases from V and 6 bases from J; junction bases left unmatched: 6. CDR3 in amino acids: CASSPGTGGIEQYF. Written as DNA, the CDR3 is TGTGCCAGCAGTCCCGGGACAGGGGGTATCGAGCAGTACTTC.

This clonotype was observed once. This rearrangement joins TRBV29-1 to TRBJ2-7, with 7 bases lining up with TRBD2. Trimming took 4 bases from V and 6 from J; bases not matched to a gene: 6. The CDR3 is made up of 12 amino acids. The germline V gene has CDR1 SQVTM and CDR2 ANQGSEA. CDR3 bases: TGCAGCGTTGGGGGGGGGGTAGGCGAGCAGTACTTC. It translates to CSVGGGVGEQYF.

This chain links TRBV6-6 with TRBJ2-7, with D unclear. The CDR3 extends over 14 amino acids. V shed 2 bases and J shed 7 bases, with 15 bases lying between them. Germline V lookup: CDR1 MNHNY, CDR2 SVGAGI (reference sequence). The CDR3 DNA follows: TGTGCCAGCAGTTACACGACTGGGGTCAGGGAGCAGTACTTC. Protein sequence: CASSYTTGVREQYF.

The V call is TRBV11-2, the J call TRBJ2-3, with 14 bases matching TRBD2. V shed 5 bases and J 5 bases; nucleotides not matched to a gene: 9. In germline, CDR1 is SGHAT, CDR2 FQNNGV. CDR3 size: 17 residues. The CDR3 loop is CASSVGTSGSGGDTQYF. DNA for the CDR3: TGTGCCAGCAGCGTCGGGACTAGCGGGAGTGGAGGAGATACGCAGTATTTT.

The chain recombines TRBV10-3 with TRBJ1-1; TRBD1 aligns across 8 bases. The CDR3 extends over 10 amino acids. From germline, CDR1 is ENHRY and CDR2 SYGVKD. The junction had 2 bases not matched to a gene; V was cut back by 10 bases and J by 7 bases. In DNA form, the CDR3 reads TGTGCCACGGGACAGGTTGAAGCTTTCTTT. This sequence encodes CATGQVEAFF.

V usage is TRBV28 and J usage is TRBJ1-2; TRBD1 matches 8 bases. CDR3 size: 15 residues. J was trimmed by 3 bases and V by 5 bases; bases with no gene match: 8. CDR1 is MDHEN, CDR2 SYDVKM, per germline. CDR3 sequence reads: CASSPRTGTHYGYTF. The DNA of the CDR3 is TGTGCCAGCAGTCCCAGGACAGGGACGCACTATGGCTACACCTTC.

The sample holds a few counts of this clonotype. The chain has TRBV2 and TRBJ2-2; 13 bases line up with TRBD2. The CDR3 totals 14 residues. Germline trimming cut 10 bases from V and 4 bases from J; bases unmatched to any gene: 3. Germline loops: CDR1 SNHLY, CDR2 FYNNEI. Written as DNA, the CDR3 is TGTGCCATGACTAGCGGGGGGATCACCGGGGAGCTGTTTTTT. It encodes CAMTSGGITGELFF. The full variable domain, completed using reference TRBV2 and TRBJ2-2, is EPEVTQTPSHQVTQMGQEVILRCVPISNHLYFYWYRQILGQKVEFLVSFYNNEISEKSEIFDDQFSVERPDGSNFTLKIRSTKLEDSAMYFCAMTSGGITGELFFGEGSRLTVL.

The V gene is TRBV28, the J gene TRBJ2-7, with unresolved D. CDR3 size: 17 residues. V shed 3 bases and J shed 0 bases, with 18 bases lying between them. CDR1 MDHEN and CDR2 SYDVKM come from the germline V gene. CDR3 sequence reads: CASSFSILKGSSYEQYF. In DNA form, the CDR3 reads TGTGCCAGCAGTTTCTCAATCTTAAAGGGTAGCTCCTACGAGCAGTACTTC.